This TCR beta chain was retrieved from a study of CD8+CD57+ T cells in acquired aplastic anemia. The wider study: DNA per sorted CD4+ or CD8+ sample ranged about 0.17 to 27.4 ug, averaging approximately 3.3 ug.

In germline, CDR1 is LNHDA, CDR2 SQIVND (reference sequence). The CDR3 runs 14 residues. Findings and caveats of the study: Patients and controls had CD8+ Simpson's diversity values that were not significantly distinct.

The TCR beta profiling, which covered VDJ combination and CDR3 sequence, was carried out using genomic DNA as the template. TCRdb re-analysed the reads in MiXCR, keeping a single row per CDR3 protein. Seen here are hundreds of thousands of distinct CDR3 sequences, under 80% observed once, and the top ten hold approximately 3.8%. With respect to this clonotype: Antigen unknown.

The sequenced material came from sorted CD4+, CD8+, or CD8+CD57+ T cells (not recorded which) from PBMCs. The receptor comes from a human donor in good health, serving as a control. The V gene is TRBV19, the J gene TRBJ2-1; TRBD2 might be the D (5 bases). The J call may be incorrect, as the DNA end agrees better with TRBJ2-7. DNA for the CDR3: TGTGCCAGTAGACAAGGGAGCTCCTACAATGAGCAGTACTTC. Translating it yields CASRQGSSYNEQYF.